This is a list of T cell receptor beta chains from one sample in a study of T cell repertoires in cytomegalovirus infection. MiXCR, applied by TCRdb to the reads, yields one record per CDR3 protein. This sample has about 470,000 distinct CDR3 sequences, with approximately 46% found just once. The antigens of these receptors remain unknown. The material was cultured PBMCs, obtained from culture after CMV antigen stimulation. These receptors were collected from a human donor in good health (CMV status not recorded). Some clones in this sample may be carry-over from other donors' samples. Each CDR3 is given with its conserved first and last residue. Each record gives: D gene, J gene, clone size, V gene, CDR3 protein, CDR3 DNA. A D gene is named only where the DNA matches it firmly. Part of the rows lack a size; the others show once, few, many or a class for expanded clones.

d_call: NA
j_call: TRBJ2-6
clone_size: few
v_call: TRBV7-2
cdr3_aa: CASSQKGGSGANVLTF
cdr3_nt: TGTGCCAGCAGTCAAAAGGGGGGATCGGGGGCCAACGTCCTGACTTTC

d_call: NA
j_call: TRBJ1-1
clone_size: few
v_call: TRBV7-9
cdr3_aa: CAKDWLGTEAFF
cdr3_nt: TGTGCCAAGGACTGGCTAGGCACTGAAGCTTTCTTT

d_call: NA
j_call: TRBJ2-5
clone_size: few
v_call: TRBV5-4
cdr3_aa: CASSLDRVVETQYF
cdr3_nt: TGTGCCAGCAGCTTGGACAGGGTTGTGGAGACCCAGTACTTC

d_call: NA
j_call: TRBJ2-3
clone_size: NA
v_call: TRBV12-3/TRBV12-4
cdr3_aa: CASSLGLVGTDTQYF
cdr3_nt: TGTGCCAGCAGTTTAGGGCTAGTCGGCACAGATACGCAGTATTTT

d_call: TRBD1
j_call: TRBJ1-2
clone_size: NA
v_call: TRBV5-4
cdr3_aa: CASSRGQLYGYTF
cdr3_nt: TGTGCCAGCAGCCGGGGACAGTTATATGGCTACACCTTC

d_call: NA
j_call: TRBJ1-4
clone_size: NA
v_call: TRBV18
cdr3_aa: CASSSRQATATNEKLFF
cdr3_nt: TGTGCCAGCTCCTCGAGACAGGCGACAGCAACTAATGAAAAACTGTTTTTT

d_call: TRBD2
j_call: TRBJ2-7
clone_size: NA
v_call: TRBV2
cdr3_aa: CASSYLAGEFYEQYF
cdr3_nt: TGTGCCAGCAGCTATCTAGCGGGGGAATTCTACGAGCAGTACTTC

d_call: NA
j_call: TRBJ2-7
clone_size: NA
v_call: TRBV20-1
cdr3_aa: CSARDLQFNEQYF
cdr3_nt: TGCAGTGCTAGAGATCTGCAGTTCAACGAGCAGTACTTC

d_call: NA
j_call: TRBJ1-1
clone_size: NA
v_call: TRBV4-1
cdr3_aa: CASSQGGGPDTEAFF
cdr3_nt: TGCGCCAGCAGCCAAGGAGGGGGGCCTGACACTGAAGCTTTCTTT

d_call: NA
j_call: TRBJ1-4
clone_size: once
v_call: TRBV12-3/TRBV12-4
cdr3_aa: CASSPQGGGSNEELFF
cdr3_nt: TGTGCCAGCAGTCCACAGGGCGGGGGGTCTAATGAAGAACTGTTTTTT

d_call: TRBD2
j_call: TRBJ2-2
clone_size: NA
v_call: TRBV3-1
cdr3_aa: CASSQDAGGLAGGNTGELFF
cdr3_nt: TGTGCCAGCAGCCAAGATGCCGGCGGGCTAGCGGGGGGAAACACCGGGGAGCTGTTTTTT

d_call: NA
j_call: TRBJ2-1
clone_size: NA
v_call: TRBV6-1
cdr3_aa: CASPGPGAPYNEQFF
cdr3_nt: TGTGCCTCCCCAGGGCCGGGAGCTCCCTACAATGAGCAGTTCTTC

d_call: NA
j_call: TRBJ1-5
clone_size: few
v_call: TRBV7-2
cdr3_aa: CASSPRYGSDQPQHF
cdr3_nt: TGTGCCAGCAGCCCTAGGTATGGGAGCGACCAGCCCCAGCATTTT

d_call: NA
j_call: TRBJ2-7
clone_size: few
v_call: TRBV7-9
cdr3_aa: CASSLGWALGSYEQYF
cdr3_nt: TGTGCCAGCAGCTTAGGGTGGGCACTGGGCTCCTACGAGCAGTACTTC

d_call: TRBD1
j_call: TRBJ2-5
clone_size: NA
v_call: TRBV5-5
cdr3_aa: CASRTGGKTQYF
cdr3_nt: TGTGCCAGCAGGACAGGGGGGAAGACCCAGTACTTC

d_call: NA
j_call: TRBJ2-3
clone_size: few
v_call: TRBV12-3/TRBV12-4
cdr3_aa: CASSPRRIASLGTDTQYF
cdr3_nt: TGTGCCAGCAGTCCACGAAGGATCGCATCCTTGGGCACAGATACGCAGTATTTT

d_call: NA
j_call: TRBJ2-1
clone_size: few
v_call: TRBV4-1
cdr3_aa: CASSPWAGYNEQFF
cdr3_nt: TGCGCCAGCAGCCCCTGGGCAGGTTACAATGAGCAGTTCTTC

d_call: NA
j_call: TRBJ1-2
clone_size: NA
v_call: TRBV14
cdr3_aa: CASSPPGGLGYGYTF
cdr3_nt: TGTGCCAGCAGCCCGCCCGGGGGGCTTGGCTATGGCTACACCTTC

d_call: NA
j_call: TRBJ1-1
clone_size: NA
v_call: TRBV7-9
cdr3_aa: CASSLAEGTEAFF
cdr3_nt: TGTGCCAGCAGCTTAGCGGAGGGTACTGAAGCTTTCTTT

d_call: NA
j_call: TRBJ2-1
clone_size: NA
v_call: TRBV19
cdr3_aa: CASSIDERDEQFF
cdr3_nt: TGTGCCAGTAGTATAGATGAGCGGGATGAGCAGTTCTTC

d_call: TRBD1
j_call: TRBJ1-1
clone_size: NA
v_call: TRBV27
cdr3_aa: CASSLGQSNTEAFF
cdr3_nt: TGTGCCAGCAGTTTGGGACAGTCAAACACTGAAGCTTTCTTT

d_call: TRBD2
j_call: TRBJ2-3
clone_size: NA
v_call: TRBV5-1
cdr3_aa: CASSQPSGTDTQYF
cdr3_nt: TGCGCCAGCAGCCAACCTAGCGGAACAGATACGCAGTATTTT

d_call: TRBD2
j_call: TRBJ2-1
clone_size: few
v_call: TRBV4-1
cdr3_aa: CASSRPGGPYEQFF
cdr3_nt: TGCGCCAGCAGCCGTCCGGGGGGGCCCTATGAGCAGTTCTTC

d_call: NA
j_call: TRBJ1-5
clone_size: NA
v_call: TRBV4-2
cdr3_aa: CASSQGRDGQPQHF
cdr3_nt: TGTGCCAGCAGCCAGGGGCGGGACGGACAGCCCCAGCATTTT

d_call: NA
j_call: TRBJ2-7
clone_size: few
v_call: TRBV10-3
cdr3_aa: CAISQTENYEQYF
cdr3_nt: TGTGCCATCAGTCAAACTGAGAACTACGAGCAGTACTTC

d_call: NA
j_call: TRBJ2-7
clone_size: NA
v_call: TRBV5-1
cdr3_aa: CASLRTGAGNEQYF
cdr3_nt: TGCGCCAGCCTAAGAACAGGGGCGGGGAACGAGCAGTACTTC

d_call: TRBD2
j_call: TRBJ2-5
clone_size: NA
v_call: TRBV7-6
cdr3_aa: CASSSRIGTSGGQETQYF
cdr3_nt: TGTGCCAGCAGCTCACGGATTGGGACTAGCGGGGGGCAAGAGACCCAGTACTTC

d_call: NA
j_call: TRBJ2-7
clone_size: many
v_call: TRBV4-1
cdr3_aa: CASSLGGLSRDEQYF
cdr3_nt: TGCGCCAGCAGTCTTGGGGGACTCTCAAGGGACGAGCAGTACTTC

d_call: NA
j_call: TRBJ2-7
clone_size: NA
v_call: TRBV20-1
cdr3_aa: CSAQNSQGFYEQYF
cdr3_nt: TGCAGTGCTCAAAATTCACAGGGCTTCTACGAGCAGTACTTC

d_call: TRBD1
j_call: TRBJ1-3
clone_size: few
v_call: TRBV7-2
cdr3_aa: CASSFGQGRAGNTIYF
cdr3_nt: TGTGCCAGCAGCTTCGGACAGGGAAGGGCTGGAAACACCATATATTTT

d_call: NA
j_call: TRBJ2-5
clone_size: few
v_call: TRBV7-2
cdr3_aa: CASSSPQTQYF
cdr3_nt: TGTGCCAGCTCGTCCCCCCAGACCCAGTACTTC

d_call: NA
j_call: TRBJ2-5
clone_size: few
v_call: TRBV7-2
cdr3_aa: CASSLEAGHQSTYQETQYF
cdr3_nt: TGTGCCAGCAGCTTAGAGGCGGGACACCAATCTACGTACCAAGAGACCCAGTACTTC

d_call: NA
j_call: TRBJ2-3
clone_size: few
v_call: TRBV12-3/TRBV12-4
cdr3_aa: CATPKESCTDTQYF
cdr3_nt: TGTGCCACCCCAAAGGAATCCTGCACAGATACGCAGTATTTT

d_call: TRBD2
j_call: TRBJ2-3
clone_size: few
v_call: TRBV12-3/TRBV12-4
cdr3_aa: CASSLNPPSGRAEDTQYF
cdr3_nt: TGTGCCAGCAGTTTAAACCCCCCGAGCGGGAGGGCCGAGGATACGCAGTATTTT

d_call: TRBD1
j_call: TRBJ1-1
clone_size: NA
v_call: TRBV7-2
cdr3_aa: CASSSFVTGDTEAFF
cdr3_nt: TGTGCCAGCAGCTCGTTTGTGACAGGGGACACTGAAGCTTTCTTT

d_call: TRBD1
j_call: TRBJ2-3
clone_size: NA
v_call: TRBV5-3
cdr3_aa: CASSTRDRGADTQYF
cdr3_nt: TGTGCCAGCAGCACCCGGGACAGGGGGGCAGATACGCAGTATTTT

d_call: TRBD1
j_call: TRBJ2-5
clone_size: NA
v_call: TRBV7-2
cdr3_aa: CASSFARTGGWQETQYF
cdr3_nt: TGTGCCAGCAGCTTCGCGAGGACAGGGGGCTGGCAAGAGACCCAGTACTTC

d_call: NA
j_call: TRBJ2-7
clone_size: few
v_call: TRBV7-6
cdr3_aa: CASSLAGGQGLAYEQYF
cdr3_nt: TGTGCCAGCAGCTTAGCGGGTGGGCAGGGCCTCGCCTACGAGCAGTACTTC

d_call: TRBD2
j_call: TRBJ2-1
clone_size: NA
v_call: TRBV6-2/TRBV6-3
cdr3_aa: CASSYGGSGRLDEQFF
cdr3_nt: TGTGCCAGCAGTTATGGGGGGAGCGGGAGGCTGGATGAGCAGTTCTTC

d_call: NA
j_call: TRBJ2-3
clone_size: NA
v_call: TRBV20-1
cdr3_aa: CSAARGERGRFPPDTQYF
cdr3_nt: TGCAGTGCCGCAAGGGGGGAAAGGGGGCGATTCCCGCCAGATACGCAGTATTTT

d_call: NA
j_call: TRBJ2-1
clone_size: NA
v_call: TRBV7-2
cdr3_aa: CASSLPGSREQFF
cdr3_nt: TGTGCCAGCAGTCTTCCGGGCTCCCGGGAGCAGTTCTTC

d_call: NA
j_call: TRBJ2-2
clone_size: NA
v_call: TRBV3-1
cdr3_aa: CASTTDDRLNPTTGELFF
cdr3_nt: TGTGCCAGCACCACCGACGACAGGCTGAATCCGACCACCGGGGAGCTGTTTTTT

d_call: NA
j_call: TRBJ2-3
clone_size: NA
v_call: TRBV6-5
cdr3_aa: CASSYGTGNTDTQYF
cdr3_nt: TGTGCCAGCAGTTACGGCACAGGGAACACAGATACGCAGTATTTT

d_call: TRBD2
j_call: TRBJ2-4
clone_size: few
v_call: TRBV7-2
cdr3_aa: CASSSSGLGIQYF
cdr3_nt: TGTGCCAGCAGCAGTAGCGGGTTGGGCATTCAGTACTTC

d_call: NA
j_call: TRBJ2-7
clone_size: NA
v_call: TRBV15
cdr3_aa: CATSREVGIEQYF
cdr3_nt: TGTGCCACCAGCAGAGAGGTAGGGATCGAGCAGTACTTC

d_call: NA
j_call: TRBJ1-3
clone_size: NA
v_call: TRBV7-2
cdr3_aa: CASSLGVGKGSGNTIYF
cdr3_nt: TGTGCCAGCAGCTTAGGGGTGGGAAAGGGCTCTGGAAACACCATATATTTT